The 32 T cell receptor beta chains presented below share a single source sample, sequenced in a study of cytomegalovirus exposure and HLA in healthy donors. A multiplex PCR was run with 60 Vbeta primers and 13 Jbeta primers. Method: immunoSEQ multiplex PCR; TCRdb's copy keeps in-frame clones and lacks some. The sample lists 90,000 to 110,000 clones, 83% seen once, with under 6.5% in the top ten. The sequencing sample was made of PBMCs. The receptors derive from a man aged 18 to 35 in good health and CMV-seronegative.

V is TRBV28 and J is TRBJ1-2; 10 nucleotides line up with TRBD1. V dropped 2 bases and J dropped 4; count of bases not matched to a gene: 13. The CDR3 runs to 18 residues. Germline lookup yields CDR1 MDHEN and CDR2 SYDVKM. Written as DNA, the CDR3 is TGTGCCAGCAGTTTAGCCCCGTCCGACAGGGGGCTTCGCTATGGCTACACCTTC. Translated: CASSLAPSDRGLRYGYTF.

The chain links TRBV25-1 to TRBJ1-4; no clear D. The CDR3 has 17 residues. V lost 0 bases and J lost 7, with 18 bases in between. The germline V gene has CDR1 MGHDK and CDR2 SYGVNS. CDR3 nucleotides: TGTGCCAGCAGTGAATATAGTGGCGGGAGATGGGGTGAAAAACTGTTTTTT. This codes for CASSEYSGGRWGEKLFF.

CDR3 protein: CASPAGQAPSNDEAFF. CDR3 DNA: TGCGCCAGCCCTGCGGGACAGGCCCCCAGTAACGATGAAGCTTTCTTT. The chain carries TRBV5-1 and TRBJ1-1; TRBD1 matches 8 bases. After removal of 7 bases from V and 7 bases from J, the junction contained 18 bases not matched to a gene. CDR1 and CDR2 (germline): SGHRS, YFSETQ. The CDR3 is 16 amino acids.

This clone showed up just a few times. CDR3 residues: CASSPDGRAYEQYF. The DNA of the CDR3 is TGTGCCAGCAGCCCGGACGGGCGGGCCTACGAGCAGTACTTC. This chain connects TRBV7-9 to TRBJ2-7; D possibly corresponds to TRBD2 (5 bases). The CDR3 covers 14 residues. With 5 bases removed from V and 2 bases from J, the gap between germline ends came to 13 bases. Germline V lookup: CDR1 SEHNR, CDR2 FQNEAQ (reference sequence).

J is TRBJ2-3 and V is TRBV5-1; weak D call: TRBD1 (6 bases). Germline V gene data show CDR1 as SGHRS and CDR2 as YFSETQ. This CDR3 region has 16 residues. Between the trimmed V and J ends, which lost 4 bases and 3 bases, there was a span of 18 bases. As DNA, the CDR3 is TGCGCCAGCAGCGCTGGCGTCAGGGGTTCAACAGATACGCAGTATTTT. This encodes CASSAGVRGSTDTQYF.

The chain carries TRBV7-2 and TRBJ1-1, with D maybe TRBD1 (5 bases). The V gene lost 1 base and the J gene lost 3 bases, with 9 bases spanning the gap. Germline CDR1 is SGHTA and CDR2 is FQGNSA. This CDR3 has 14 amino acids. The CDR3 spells CASSLGQIDTEAFF. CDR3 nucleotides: TGTGCCAGCAGCTTAGGACAGATTGACACTGAAGCTTTCTTT.

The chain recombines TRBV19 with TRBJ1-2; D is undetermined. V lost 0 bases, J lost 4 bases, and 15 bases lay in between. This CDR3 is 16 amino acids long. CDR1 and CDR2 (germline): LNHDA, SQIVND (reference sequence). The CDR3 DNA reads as TGTGCCAGTAGTATAGATCGAAGGGCAGCGGTCTATGGCTACACCTTC. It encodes CASSIDRRAAVYGYTF.

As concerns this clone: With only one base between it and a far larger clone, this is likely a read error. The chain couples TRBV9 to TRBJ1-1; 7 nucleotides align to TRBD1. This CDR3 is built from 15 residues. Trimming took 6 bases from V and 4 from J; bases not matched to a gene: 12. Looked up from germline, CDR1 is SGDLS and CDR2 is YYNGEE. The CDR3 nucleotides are TGTGCCAGCAACCAAAGACAGGGTGTCGGCACTGAAGCTTTCTTT. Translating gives CASNQRQGVGTEAFF.

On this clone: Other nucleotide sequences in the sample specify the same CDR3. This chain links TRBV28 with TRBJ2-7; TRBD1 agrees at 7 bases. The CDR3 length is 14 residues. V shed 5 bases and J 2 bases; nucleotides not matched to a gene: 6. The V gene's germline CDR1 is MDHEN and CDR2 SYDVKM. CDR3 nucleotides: TGTGCCAGCAGTCTATTGGGACAGCCCTACGAGCAGTACTTC. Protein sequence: CASSLLGQPYEQYF.

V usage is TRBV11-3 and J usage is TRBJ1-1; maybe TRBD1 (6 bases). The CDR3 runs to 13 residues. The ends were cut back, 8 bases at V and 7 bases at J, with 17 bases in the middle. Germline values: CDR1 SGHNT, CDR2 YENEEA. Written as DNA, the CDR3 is TGTGCCAGCCTCGGACAGAAGGGCGGTGAAGCTTTCTTT. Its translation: CASLGQKGGEAFF.

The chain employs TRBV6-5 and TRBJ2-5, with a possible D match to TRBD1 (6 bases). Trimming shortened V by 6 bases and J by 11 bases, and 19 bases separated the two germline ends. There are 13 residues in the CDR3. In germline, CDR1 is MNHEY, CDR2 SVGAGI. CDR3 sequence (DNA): TGTGCCAGCAGCTCGGGACACCCTTGGGAGCAGTACTTC. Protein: CASSSGHPWEQYF.

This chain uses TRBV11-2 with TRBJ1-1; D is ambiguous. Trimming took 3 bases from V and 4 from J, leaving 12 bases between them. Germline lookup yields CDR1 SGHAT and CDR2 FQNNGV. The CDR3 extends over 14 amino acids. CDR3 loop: CASSFRGESTEAFF. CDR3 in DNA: TGTGCCAGCAGCTTTCGTGGGGAGAGCACTGAAGCTTTCTTT.

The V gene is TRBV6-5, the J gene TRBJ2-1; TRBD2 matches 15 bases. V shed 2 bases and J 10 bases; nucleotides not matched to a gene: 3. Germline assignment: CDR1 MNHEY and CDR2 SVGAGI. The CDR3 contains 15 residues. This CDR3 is CASSYSGTSGREQFF. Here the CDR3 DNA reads TGTGCCAGCAGTTACAGCGGGACTAGCGGGAGGGAGCAGTTCTTC.

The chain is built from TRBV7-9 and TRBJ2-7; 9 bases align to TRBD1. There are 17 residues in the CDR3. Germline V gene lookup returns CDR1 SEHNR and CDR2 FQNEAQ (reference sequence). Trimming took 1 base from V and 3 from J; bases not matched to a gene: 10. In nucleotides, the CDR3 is TGTGCCAGCAGCTTAGTACCGACAGGGGGACAACGCTACGAGCAGTACTTC. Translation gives CASSLVPTGGQRYEQYF.

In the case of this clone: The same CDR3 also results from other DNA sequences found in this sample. CDR3 in amino acids: CASSQGQNTEAFF. CDR3 in DNA: TGTGCCAGCTCACAGGGGCAGAACACTGAAGCTTTCTTT. This chain links TRBV18 with TRBJ1-1; a weak D match, TRBD1 (5 bases). Trimming removed 4 bases from V and 1 base from J, with 7 bases in between. Germline assignment: CDR1 KGHSH and CDR2 LQKENI. The CDR3 sequence is 13 residues long.

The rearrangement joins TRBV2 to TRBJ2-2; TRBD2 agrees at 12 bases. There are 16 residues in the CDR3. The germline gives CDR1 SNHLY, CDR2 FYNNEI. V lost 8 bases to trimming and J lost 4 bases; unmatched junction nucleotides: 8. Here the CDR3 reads CASRRTSGATTGELFF. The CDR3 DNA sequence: TGTGCCAGCCGTCGGACTAGCGGGGCTACCACCGGGGAGCTGTTTTTT.

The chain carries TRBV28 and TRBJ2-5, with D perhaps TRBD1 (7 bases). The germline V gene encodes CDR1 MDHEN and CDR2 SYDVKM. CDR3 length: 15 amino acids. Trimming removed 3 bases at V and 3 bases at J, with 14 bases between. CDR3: CASSFSGRGEETQYF. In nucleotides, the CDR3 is TGTGCCAGCAGTTTTAGCGGCAGGGGGGAAGAGACCCAGTACTTC.

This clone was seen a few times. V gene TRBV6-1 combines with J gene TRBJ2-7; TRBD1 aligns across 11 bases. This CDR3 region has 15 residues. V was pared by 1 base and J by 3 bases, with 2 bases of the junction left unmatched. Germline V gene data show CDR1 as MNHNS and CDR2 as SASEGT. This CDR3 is CASSEEGTGGYEQYF. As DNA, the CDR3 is TGTGCCAGCAGTGAAGAGGGGACAGGGGGCTACGAGCAGTACTTC.

CDR3 in amino acids: CASSYSEGNNEQFF. CDR3 nucleotides: TGTGCCAGCAGTTACTCAGAGGGAAATAATGAGCAGTTCTTC. The V call is TRBV6-5, the J call TRBJ2-1; a possible D gene is TRBD2 (5 bases). Trimming pared 0 bases from V and 7 bases from J, leaving 10 bases between. CDR3 length: 14 amino acids. Germline V gene sequence: CDR1 MNHEY, CDR2 SVGAGI.

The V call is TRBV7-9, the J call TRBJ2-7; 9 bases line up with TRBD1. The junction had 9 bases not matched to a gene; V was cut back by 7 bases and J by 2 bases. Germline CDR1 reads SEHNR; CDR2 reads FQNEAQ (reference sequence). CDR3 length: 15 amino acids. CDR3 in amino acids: CASTYPRTGAYEQYF. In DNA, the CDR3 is TGTGCCAGCACCTATCCAAGGACAGGGGCCTACGAGCAGTACTTC.

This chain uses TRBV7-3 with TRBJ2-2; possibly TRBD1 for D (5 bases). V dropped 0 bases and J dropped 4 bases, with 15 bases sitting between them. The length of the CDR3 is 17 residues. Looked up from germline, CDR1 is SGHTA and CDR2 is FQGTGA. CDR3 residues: CASSLTSPWGPTGELFF. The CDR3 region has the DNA TGTGCCAGCAGCTTAACTTCCCCATGGGGCCCCACCGGGGAGCTGTTTTTT. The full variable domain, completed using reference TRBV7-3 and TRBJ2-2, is GAGVSQTPSNKVTEKGKYVELRCDPISGHTALYWYRQSLGQGPEFLIYFQGTGAADDSGLPNDRFFAVRPEGSVSTLKIQRTERGDSAVYLCASSLTSPWGPTGELFFGEGSRLTVL.

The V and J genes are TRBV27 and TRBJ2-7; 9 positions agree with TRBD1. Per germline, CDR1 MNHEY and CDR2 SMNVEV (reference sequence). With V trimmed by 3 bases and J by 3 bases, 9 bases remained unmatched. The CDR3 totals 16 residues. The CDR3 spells CASSFSVGDRDYEQYF. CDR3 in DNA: TGTGCCAGCAGTTTTTCCGTTGGGGACAGGGACTACGAGCAGTACTTC.

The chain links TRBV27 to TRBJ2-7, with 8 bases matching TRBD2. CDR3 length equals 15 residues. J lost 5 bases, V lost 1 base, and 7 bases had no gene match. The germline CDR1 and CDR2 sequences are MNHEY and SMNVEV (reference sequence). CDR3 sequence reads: CASSLFGTSVNEQYF. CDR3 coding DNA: TGTGCCAGCAGTTTATTTGGGACTAGTGTAAACGAGCAGTACTTC.

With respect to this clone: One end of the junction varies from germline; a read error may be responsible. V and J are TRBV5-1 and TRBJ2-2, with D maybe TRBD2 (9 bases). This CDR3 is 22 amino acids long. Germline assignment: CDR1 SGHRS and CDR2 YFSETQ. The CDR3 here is CASTLRSSGGSPSGEYTGELFF. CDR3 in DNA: TGCGCCAGCACCTTGCGCTCGTCAGGGGGCTCCCCTAGCGGGGAATACACCGGGGAGCTGTTTTTT. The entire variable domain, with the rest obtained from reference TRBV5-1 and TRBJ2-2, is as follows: KAGVTQTPRYLIKTRGQQVTLSCSPISGHRSVSWYQQTPGQGLQFLFEYFSETQRNKGNFPGRFSGRQFSNSRSEMNVSTLELGDSALYLCASTLRSSGGSPSGEYTGELFFGEGSRLTVL.

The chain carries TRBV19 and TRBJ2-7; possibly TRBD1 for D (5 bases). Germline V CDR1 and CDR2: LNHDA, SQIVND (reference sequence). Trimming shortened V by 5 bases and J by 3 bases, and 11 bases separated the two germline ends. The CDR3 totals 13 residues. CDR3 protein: CASSFRAGYEQYF. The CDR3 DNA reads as TGTGCCAGTAGTTTCAGGGCTGGCTACGAGCAGTACTTC. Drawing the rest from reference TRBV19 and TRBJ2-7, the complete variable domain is DGGITQSPKYLFRKEGQNVTLSCEQNLNHDAMYWYRQDPGQGLRLIYYSQIVNDFQKGDIAEGYSVSREKKESFPLTVTSAQKNPTAFYLCASSFRAGYEQYFGPGTRLTVT.

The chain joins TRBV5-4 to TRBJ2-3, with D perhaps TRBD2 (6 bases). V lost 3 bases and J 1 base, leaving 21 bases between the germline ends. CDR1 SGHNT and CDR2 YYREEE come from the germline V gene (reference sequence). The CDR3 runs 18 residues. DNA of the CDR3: TGTGCCAGCAGCTCGGAGGGGAGGCGGACTATAGGCACAGATACGCAGTATTTT. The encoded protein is CASSSEGRRTIGTDTQYF.

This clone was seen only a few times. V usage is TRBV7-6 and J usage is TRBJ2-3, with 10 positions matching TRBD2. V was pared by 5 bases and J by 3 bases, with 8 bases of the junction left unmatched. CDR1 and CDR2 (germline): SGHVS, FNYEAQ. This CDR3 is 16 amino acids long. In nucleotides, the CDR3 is TGTGCCAGCAGCCCCTTGGCTAGCGGGAGAACAGATACGCAGTATTTT. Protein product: CASSPLASGRTDTQYF. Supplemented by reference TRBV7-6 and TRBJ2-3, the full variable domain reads GAGVSQSPRYKVTKRGQDVALRCDPISGHVSLYWYRQALGQGPEFLTYFNYEAQQDKSGLPNDRFSAERPEGSISTLTIQRTEQRDSAMYRCASSPLASGRTDTQYFGPGTRLTVL.

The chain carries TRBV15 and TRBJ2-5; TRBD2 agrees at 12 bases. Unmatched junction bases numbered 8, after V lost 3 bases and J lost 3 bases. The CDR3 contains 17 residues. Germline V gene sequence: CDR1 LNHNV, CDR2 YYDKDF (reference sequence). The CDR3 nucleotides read TGTGCCACCAGCAGGGTGCTAGCGGGAGGGCCGGAAGAGACCCAGTACTTC. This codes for CATSRVLAGGPEETQYF. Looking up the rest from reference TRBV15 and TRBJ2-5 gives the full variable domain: DAMVIQNPRYQVTQFGKPVTLSCSQTLNHNVMYWYQQKSSQAPKLLFHYYDKDFNNEADTPDNFQSRRPNTSFCFLDIRSPGLGDTAMYLCATSRVLAGGPEETQYFGPGTRLLVL.

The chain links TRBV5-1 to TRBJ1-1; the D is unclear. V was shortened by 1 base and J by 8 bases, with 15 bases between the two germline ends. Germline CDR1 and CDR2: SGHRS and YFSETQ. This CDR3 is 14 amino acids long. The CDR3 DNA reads TGCGCCAGCAGCTTGAGGACTAGTAACTTCGAAGCTTTCTTT. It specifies CASSLRTSNFEAFF.

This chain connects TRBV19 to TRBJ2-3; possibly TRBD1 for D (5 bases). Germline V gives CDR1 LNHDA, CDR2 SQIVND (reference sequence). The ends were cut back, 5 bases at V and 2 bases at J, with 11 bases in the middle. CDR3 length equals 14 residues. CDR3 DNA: TGTGCCAGTAGTTTCCGACAGACCACAGATACGCAGTATTTT. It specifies CASSFRQTTDTQYF.

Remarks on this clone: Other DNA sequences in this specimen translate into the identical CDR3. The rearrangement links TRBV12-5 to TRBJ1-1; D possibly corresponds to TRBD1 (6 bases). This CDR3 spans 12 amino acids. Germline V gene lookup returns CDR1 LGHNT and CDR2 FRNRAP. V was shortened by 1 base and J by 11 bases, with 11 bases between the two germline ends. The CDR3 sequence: CASGLDGTYAFF. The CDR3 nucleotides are TGTGCTAGTGGTTTGGACGGGACATATGCTTTCTTT. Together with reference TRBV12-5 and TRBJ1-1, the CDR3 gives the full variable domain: DARVTQTPRHKVTEMGQEVTMRCQPILGHNTVFWYRQTMMQGLELLAYFRNRAPLDDSGMPKDRFSAEMPDATLATLKIQPSEPRDSAVYFCASGLDGTYAFFGQGTRLTVV.

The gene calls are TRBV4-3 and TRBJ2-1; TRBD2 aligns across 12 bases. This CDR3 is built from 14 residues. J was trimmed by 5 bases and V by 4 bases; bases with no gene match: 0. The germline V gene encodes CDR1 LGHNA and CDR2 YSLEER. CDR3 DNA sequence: TGCGCCAGCAGCCGGACTAGCGGGAACAATGAGCAGTTCTTC. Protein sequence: CASSRTSGNNEQFF.